This T cell receptor beta chain was obtained from a study of early stage breast cancer tumors. Study-level background: Seven or eight ER+/PR+/HER2- tumors were invasive ductal; a few were invasive lobular.

This clone was seen only once. Profiling relied on immunoSEQ multiplex PCR, and the TCRdb table lists in-frame clones only, not all of them. The sample lists 65,000 to 75,000 clones, 75% to 90% seen once, with approximately 4.8% in the top ten. The CDR3 spans 14 residues. Trimming left V 6 bases short and J 3 bases short, with 11 bases between. The sequenced sample was blood. The chain employs TRBV23-1 and TRBJ1-4, with D unclear. TRBV23-1 is designated an ORF whose function remains uncertain. This TCR derives from a person aged 40 to 49 with breast cancer. CDR3 protein: CASSLEVANEKLFF. Here the CDR3 DNA reads TGCGCCAGCAGCCTGGAGGTGGCTAATGAAAAACTGTTTTTT.